This T cell receptor (beta chain) was sequenced in a study of response to subunit inactivated influenza vaccine. On this clonotype: Its antigen remains unidentified. With a much larger clone just one base away, this may be a read error.

This CDR3 spans 16 amino acids. Germline CDR1 is MDHEN and CDR2 is SYDVKM. Study results and limitations: Each seasonal flu vaccination may recruit only limited new T cells, authors suggested.

Each CDR3 protein is one row after TCRdb ran MiXCR on the RT-PCR reads. The sample yields 860,000 or so distinct CDR3 sequences, around 21% seen once. The sequence was obtained from a man aged 45 to 65 who received an inactivated influenza vaccine. The input for sequencing was PBMCs from blood, taken about 5 days after vaccination. V is TRBV28 and J is TRBJ2-7; either TRBD1 or TRBD2 may supply D (5 bases each). Gene TRBJ2-1 matches the end of the DNA better, so the J call may be wrong. This CDR3 reads CASPFGAEPFFYEQFF. CDR3 nucleotide sequence: TGTGCCAGCCCTTTCGGGGCAGAACCCTTTTTCTACGAGCAGTTCTTC.